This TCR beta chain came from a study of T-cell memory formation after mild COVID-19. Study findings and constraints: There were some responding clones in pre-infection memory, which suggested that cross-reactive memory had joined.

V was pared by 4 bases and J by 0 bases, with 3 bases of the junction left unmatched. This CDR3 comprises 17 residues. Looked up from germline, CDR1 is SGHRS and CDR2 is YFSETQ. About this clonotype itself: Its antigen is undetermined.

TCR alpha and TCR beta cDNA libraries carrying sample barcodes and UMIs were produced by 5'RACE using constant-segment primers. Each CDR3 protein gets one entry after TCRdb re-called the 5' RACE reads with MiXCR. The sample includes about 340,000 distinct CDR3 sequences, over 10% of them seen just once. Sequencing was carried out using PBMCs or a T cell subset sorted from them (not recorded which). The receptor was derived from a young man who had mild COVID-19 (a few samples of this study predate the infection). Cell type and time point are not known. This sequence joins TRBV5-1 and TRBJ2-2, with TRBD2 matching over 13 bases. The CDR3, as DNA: TGCGCCAGCAGCGGAACTAGCGGGGGGGCGAACACCGGGGAGCTGTTTTTT. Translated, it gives CASSGTSGGANTGELFF.